Presented here are 30 T cell receptor beta chains from one specimen sequenced in a study of cytomegalovirus exposure and HLA in healthy donors. A multiplex PCR was run with 60 Vbeta primers and 13 Jbeta primers. Method: immunoSEQ multiplex PCR; TCRdb's copy keeps in-frame clones and lacks some. The profile shows about 160,000 clones, about 77% of them singletons. The sample consisted of PBMCs. The receptors here all came from a male donor in good health and CMV-seropositive.

V usage is TRBV21-1 and J usage is TRBJ2-4; TRBD1 is taken as the D call from the table, unchecked against the DNA. TRBV21-1 is a known pseudogene. This CDR3 has 17 residues. Here the CDR3 reads CASSIRDSDGTKNIQYF. CDR3 coding DNA: TGTGCCAGCAGCATCCGGGACAGCGATGGGACCAAAAACATTCAGTACTTC.

The chain uses TRBV5-6 and TRBJ2-5; 9 bases map to TRBD2. CDR1 and CDR2 from the germline V gene are SGHDT and YYEEEE. Unmatched junction bases numbered 1, after V lost 1 base and J lost 3 bases. The CDR3 totals 14 residues. CDR3 sequence: CASSLSSGEETQYF. The DNA of the CDR3 is TGTGCCAGCAGCTTGTCTAGCGGGGAAGAGACCCAGTACTTC. Together with reference TRBV5-6 and TRBJ2-5, the CDR3 gives the full variable domain: DAGVTQSPTHLIKTRGQQVTLRCSPKSGHDTVSWYQQALGQGPQFIFQYYEEEERQRGNFPDRFSGHQFPNYSSELNVNALLLGDSALYLCASSLSSGEETQYFGPGTRLLVL.

This clone was seen only a few times. The chain recombines TRBV7-2 with TRBJ1-5; D is unresolved. Germline V gene sequence: CDR1 SGHTA, CDR2 FQGNSA. This CDR3 contains 14 residues. Between the trimmed V and J ends, which lost 5 bases and 2 bases, there was a span of 10 bases. The CDR3 reads CASSQRGGNQPQHF. CDR3 in DNA: TGTGCCAGCAGCCAGCGGGGTGGCAATCAGCCCCAGCATTTT.

The V gene is TRBV2, the J gene TRBJ2-2; 10 bases fit TRBD1. This CDR3 has 16 residues. V lost 6 bases, J lost 7 bases, and 11 bases stayed unmatched. The germline V gene has CDR1 SNHLY and CDR2 FYNNEI. The CDR3 loop reads CASRPGDRGKVGELFF. CDR3 sequence (DNA): TGTGCCAGCAGGCCTGGGGACAGGGGAAAAGTCGGGGAGCTGTTTTTT.

V gene TRBV9 combines with J gene TRBJ2-7; 7 bases line up with TRBD1. Germline assignment: CDR1 SGDLS and CDR2 YYNGEE. The CDR3 has 17 amino acids. J lost 0 bases, V lost 0 bases, and 9 bases had no gene match. The CDR3 nucleotides are TGTGCCAGCAGCGTAGCGATTGAGGACAGGCTCTCCTACGAGCAGTACTTC. This codes for CASSVAIEDRLSYEQYF.

The V gene is TRBV2, the J gene TRBJ2-1; 8 nucleotides line up with TRBD2. The CDR3 has 13 amino acids. CDR1 SNHLY and CDR2 FYNNEI come from the germline V gene. The CDR3 region is CSWAGGTYNEQFF. In DNA, the CDR3 is TGTTCATGGGCGGGGGGAACCTACAATGAGCAGTTCTTC.

This clone was recorded a few times. The chain uses TRBV7-9 and TRBJ2-7; 8 nucleotides align to TRBD2. The germline V gene encodes CDR1 SEHNR and CDR2 FQNEAQ (reference sequence). Germline trimming cut 2 bases from V and 3 bases from J; bases unmatched to any gene: 12. The CDR3 is 17 amino acids. CDR3 sequence (DNA): TGTGCCAGCAGCTTATCGGGGGGGGCAGGAACCAACTACGAGCAGTACTTC. Encoded protein: CASSLSGGAGTNYEQYF.

The chain employs TRBV6-6 and TRBJ2-3, with 10 positions matching TRBD2. V lost 8 bases, J lost 6 bases, and 11 bases stayed unmatched. The germline V gene has CDR1 MNHNY and CDR2 SVGAGI (reference sequence). The CDR3 sequence is 15 residues long. The CDR3 coding sequence is TGTGCCAGCGAATCGGTACTAGCGGGATTGGATACGCAGTATTTT. Protein: CASESVLAGLDTQYF.

This clone was seen a few times. This chain uses TRBV7-6 with TRBJ2-1; TRBD2 matches at 7 bases. The V gene end was trimmed by 5 bases and the J gene end by 6 bases; junction bases not matched to a gene: 10. Germline loops: CDR1 SGHVS, CDR2 FNYEAQ. CDR3 length: 15 amino acids. The CDR3 nucleotides are TGTGCCAGCAGCCGTTCCGGGACTAAGAGCAATGAGCAGTTCTTC. It specifies CASSRSGTKSNEQFF.

J is TRBJ1-1 and V is TRBV30, with D possibly being TRBD1 (5 bases). This CDR3 comprises 13 residues. Between the trimmed V and J ends, which lost 8 bases and 4 bases, there was a span of 17 bases. Per the germline V gene, CDR1 is GTSNPN and CDR2 is SVGIG (reference sequence). The CDR3 sequence: CAHRGGTTTEAFF. Here the CDR3 DNA reads TGTGCCCACCGGGGAGGGACTACCACTGAAGCTTTCTTT.

This chain links TRBV4-3 with TRBJ1-6, with D maybe TRBD1 (5 bases). The CDR3 length is 15 residues. Germline lookup yields CDR1 LGHNA and CDR2 YSLEER. The V end was cut by 1 base, the J end by 9 bases, with 13 bases between. CDR3 loop: CASSQGSQGGSPLHF. The CDR3 bases are TGCGCCAGCAGCCAAGGGAGTCAGGGCGGTTCACCCCTCCACTTT.

The rearrangement uses TRBV13 and TRBJ2-1; 12 bases fit TRBD2. V trimming: 0 bases; J trimming: 7 bases; junction bases outside the gene matches: 4. From germline, CDR1 is PRHDT and CDR2 FYEKMQ (reference sequence). This CDR3 has 16 residues. CDR3 region: CASSLGASGGANEQFF. CDR3 bases: TGTGCCAGCAGCTTAGGGGCTAGCGGGGGGGCTAATGAGCAGTTCTTC.

CDR3 DNA: TGTGCCTGGACCGTACCGACAGGGGTAAACACCATATATTTT. It encodes CAWTVPTGVNTIYF. The chain carries TRBV30 and TRBJ1-3; 8 nucleotides align to TRBD1. Unmatched junction bases numbered 8, after V lost 4 bases and J lost 6 bases. Germline V gives CDR1 GTSNPN, CDR2 SVGIG (reference sequence). The length of the CDR3 is 14 residues.

Points on this clone: The conserved phenylalanine or tryptophan normally closing the CDR3 is absent here, so this likely arose from a read error. The chain carries TRBV2 and TRBJ1-2; no definite D call. This CDR3 region has 13 residues. V was pared by 7 bases and J by 6 bases, with 15 bases between. Germline V lookup: CDR1 SNHLY, CDR2 FYNNEI. The CDR3 DNA reads as TGTGCCAGCACCCCACGGGAGAGAGATGGCTACACCCTC. The encoded protein is CASTPRERDGYTL.

The chain is built from TRBV5-1 and TRBJ1-1, with D possibly being TRBD1 (6 bases). Trimming took off 3 bases at V and 1 base at J, with 10 bases between the two ends. Per germline, CDR1 SGHRS and CDR2 YFSETQ. The CDR3 contains 14 residues. The CDR3 bases are TGCGCCAGCAGCTCTGCCAGGGGGAACACTGAAGCTTTCTTT. Translated, it gives CASSSARGNTEAFF.

The chain is built from TRBV9 and TRBJ2-1; 8 bases fit TRBD1. V lost 5 bases and J lost 2; bases outside the gene matches: 9. CDR1 and CDR2 (germline): SGDLS, YYNGEE. CDR3 length: 16 residues. The chain's CDR3 is CASSDYGQGPYNEQFF. CDR3 nucleotide sequence: TGTGCCAGCAGTGACTACGGACAGGGACCCTACAATGAGCAGTTCTTC.

The chain employs TRBV30 and TRBJ2-2; D perhaps matches TRBD2 (5 bases). V lost 3 bases to trimming and J lost 5 bases, with 10 bases between them. The CDR3 has 13 residues. Germline CDR1 reads GTSNPN; CDR2 reads SVGIG (reference sequence). Here the CDR3 DNA reads TGTGCCTGGAGGCAAAGGAGGACCGGGGAGCTGTTTTTT. Translation gives CAWRQRRTGELFF.

This clone was counted a few times. V gene TRBV5-1 combines with J gene TRBJ2-7; possibly TRBD2 for D (7 bases). The germline gives CDR1 SGHRS, CDR2 YFSETQ. CDR3 length equals 14 residues. V was shortened by 4 bases and J by 4 bases, with 15 bases between the two germline ends. CDR3 region: CASSPPGGRYEQYF. CDR3 nucleotide sequence: TGCGCCAGCAGCCCCCCGGGGGGCCGGTACGAGCAGTACTTC.

The chain has TRBV7-8 and TRBJ1-4; the match to TRBD1 covers 7 bases. The CDR3 runs to 16 residues. Unmatched junction bases numbered 8, after V lost 4 bases and J lost 3 bases. The V gene's germline CDR1 is SGHVS and CDR2 FQNEAQ. CDR3 bases: TGTGCCAGCAGCTCGGGCCACAGGGGCCCTAATGAAAAACTGTTTTTT. This codes for CASSSGHRGPNEKLFF.

The chain is built from TRBV11-2 and TRBJ1-6, with no clear D. Germline CDR1 reads SGHAT; CDR2 reads FQNNGV. The CDR3 has 16 amino acids. Trimming took 1 base from V and 7 from J, leaving 14 bases between them. The CDR3: CASSLARAGRNSPLHF. DNA of the CDR3: TGTGCCAGCAGCTTAGCCCGAGCAGGAAGGAATTCACCCCTCCACTTT.

The table lists this clone with a count of one. This chain links TRBV19 with TRBJ2-2, with D perhaps matching TRBD1 (6 bases). CDR1 and CDR2 from the germline V gene are LNHDA and SQIVND (reference sequence). V lost 6 bases and J 6 bases, leaving 11 bases between the germline ends. The length of the CDR3 is 13 residues. The CDR3 bases are TGTGCCAGTAGCCCTACAGGGCCCGGGGAGCTGTTTTTT. It yields the protein CASSPTGPGELFF.

J is TRBJ1-1 and V is TRBV11-2, with no clear D. There are 18 residues in the CDR3. The V gene's germline CDR1 is SGHAT and CDR2 FQNNGV. Trimming stripped 0 bases from V and 0 bases from J, with 17 bases between. The chain's CDR3 is CASSLDRGFRFMNTEAFF. The CDR3 nucleotides read TGTGCCAGCAGCTTAGATCGGGGATTTAGGTTTATGAACACTGAAGCTTTCTTT.

The V and J genes are TRBV19 and TRBJ1-5; no reliable D call. In germline, CDR1 is LNHDA, CDR2 SQIVND (reference sequence). Trimming stripped 9 bases from V and 2 bases from J, with 14 bases between. This CDR3 contains 14 residues. The CDR3 DNA is TGTGCCAGGCCCCACATGGGCTGCAATCAGCCCCAGCATTTT. Encoded protein: CARPHMGCNQPQHF.

The chain joins TRBV15 to TRBJ1-6; D is unresolved. This CDR3 contains 13 residues. Germline V gives CDR1 LNHNV, CDR2 YYDKDF (reference sequence). V dropped 3 bases and J dropped 9 bases, with 9 bases sitting between them. The DNA of the CDR3 is TGTGCCACCAGCAGGGTGAGTGGTTCACCCCTCCACTTT. As protein: CATSRVSGSPLHF.

The V and J genes are TRBV7-8 and TRBJ2-7, with 7 positions matching TRBD1. V gave up 5 bases and J gave up 3 bases; unmatched junction bases: 10. Germline values: CDR1 SGHVS, CDR2 FQNEAQ. This CDR3 region has 15 residues. The CDR3 sequence is CASSPGTVLYYEQYF. The CDR3 region has the DNA TGTGCCAGCAGCCCTGGGACAGTTCTTTACTACGAGCAGTACTTC.

The chain recombines TRBV19 with TRBJ2-7; 7 bases line up with TRBD2. This CDR3 is built from 15 residues. J was trimmed by 3 bases and V by 1 base; bases with no gene match: 6. Germline values: CDR1 LNHDA, CDR2 SQIVND (reference sequence). The CDR3 spells CASSIVGGFNYEQYF. The CDR3 region has the DNA TGTGCCAGTAGTATAGTGGGAGGGTTTAACTACGAGCAGTACTTC.

This chain connects TRBV27 to TRBJ2-7, with TRBD1 matching over 7 bases. Germline CDR1 reads MNHEY; CDR2 reads SMNVEV (reference sequence). The J segment lost 7 bases and the V segment lost 6 bases, leaving 6 bases of the junction unmatched. The CDR3 has 12 residues. The CDR3, as DNA: TGTGCCAGCAGCCCTCCAGGGGGAGAGCAGTACTTC. Residues: CASSPPGGEQYF.

The chain joins TRBV10-3 to TRBJ2-7, with 7 bases fitting TRBD1. Germline assignment: CDR1 ENHRY and CDR2 SYGVKD. The CDR3 runs to 14 residues. Germline trimming cut 7 bases from V and 0 bases from J; bases unmatched to any gene: 6. CDR3 DNA sequence: TGTGCCATCAAGAACCGGGACAGCTCCTACGAGCAGTACTTC. It codes for CAIKNRDSSYEQYF.

The gene calls are TRBV11-3 and TRBJ2-3; D may be TRBD2 (6 bases). CDR1 is SGHNT and CDR2 is YENEEA in the germline V gene. The CDR3 consists of 13 residues. V lost 4 bases, J lost 7 bases, and 12 bases lay in between. CDR3 nucleotides: TGTGCCAGCAGCTCCCGACTAGGCCATACGCAGTATTTT. Translating gives CASSSRLGHTQYF.

CDR3 nucleotides: TGCAGCACCTACGGGACAGATTCTAACTATGGCTACACCTTC. This sequence encodes CSTYGTDSNYGYTF. The rearrangement joins TRBV29-1 to TRBJ1-2, with TRBD1 matching over 7 bases. The CDR3 sequence is 14 residues long. V was clipped by 8 bases and J by 0 bases; unmatched bases: 9. Germline CDR1 is SQVTM and CDR2 is ANQGSEA.